This T cell receptor beta chain was found in a study of blood T cell repertoires in COVID-19. Germline-derived CDR1 and CDR2 are SGHNT and YENEEA. The CDR3 has 18 residues. J was trimmed by 1 base and V by 5 bases; bases with no gene match: 15. Produced via immunoSEQ multiplex PCR; TCRdb's table is partial and in-frame only. The sample lists 30,000 to 45,000 clones; more than 80% were seen once. This sequence joins TRBV11-3 and TRBJ1-2; 8 positions match TRBD1. Input material: peripheral blood. The clonotype originates from a man aged 60-69 years in a cohort sampled during active COVID-19. Here the CDR3 DNA reads TGTGCCAGCAGCCTGGACAGGGAGGGTTGGATCAGTAACTATGGCTACACCTTC. Translation gives CASSLDREGWISNYGYTF.